The present T cell receptor (beta chain) was sequenced within a study of post-analysis software for immune sequencing data. Study-level information: The study covered relapsing-remitting, secondary progressive and progressive-relapsing courses of multiple sclerosis.

Comments on this clonotype: What it binds is not known.

Study-level findings and limits: The study found significantly lower normalized Chao1 diversity in multiple sclerosis patients than in controls. When patients were compared with controls, about five TRBV segments were more frequent, TRBV5-6, TRBV5-1 and TRBV20-1 among them.

The CDR3 is made up of 16 amino acids. In germline, CDR1 is SEHNR, CDR2 FQNEAQ (reference sequence). Unique molecular identifiers had been added to the TCR beta cDNA libraries. TCRdb itself ran the PCR reads through MiXCR, one entry per CDR3 protein. The table includes 750,000 to 950,000 distinct CDR3 sequences, around 53% detected once. The V call is TRBV7-9, the J call TRBJ2-7, with TRBD2 identical over 11 bases. Gene TRBJ2-1 matches the end of the DNA better, so the J call may be wrong. Sequencing was done on a sample of blood. The origin of this receptor is a girl aged 10-17 years with multiple sclerosis. The DNA for the CDR3 is TGTGCCAGCAGCCTACAACTAGCGGGGGCTGGGGATGAGCAGTTCTTC. It specifies CASSLQLAGAGDEQFF.